This entry lists 23 T cell receptor beta chains sequenced from one sample in a study of TIL therapy for anti-PD-1-resistant metastatic lung cancer. Time point meaning: pre-treatment sample, taken before nivolumab and TIL therapy. Sequencing used immunoSEQ v3. Method: immunoSEQ multiplex PCR; TCRdb's copy keeps in-frame clones and lacks some. The table includes more than 45,000 clones, less than 85% detected once. Material: blood, obtained at baseline. The receptors were gathered from a person aged 25-80 years with non-small cell lung cancer.

The V gene is TRBV28, the J gene TRBJ2-7; D uncertain. Germline CDR1 MDHEN, CDR2 SYDVKM. V lost 4 bases, J lost 5 bases, and 12 bases lay in between. CDR3 length: 13 amino acids. Here the CDR3 DNA reads TGTGCCAGCAGTTCCGGGCCTGGGCACGAGCAGTACTTC. This codes for CASSSGPGHEQYF.

The chain is built from TRBV19 and TRBJ1-4, with 9 bases that match TRBD1. This CDR3 is built from 15 residues. Germline CDR1 is LNHDA and CDR2 is SQIVND (reference sequence). The trim removed 6 bases at V and 13 bases at J, leaving 15 bases unmatched. CDR3 amino acids: CASSPSADRGNGLFF. CDR3 nucleotide sequence: TGTGCCAGTAGCCCTTCCGCAGACAGGGGGAACGGACTGTTTTTT.

The chain links TRBV5-8 to TRBJ1-1; D gene uncertain. The germline CDR1 and CDR2 sequences are SGHTS and YDEGEE. CDR3 length equals 11 residues. Trimming cost V 6 bases and J 7 bases, with 10 bases left between them. CDR3: CASNARSEAFF. DNA of the CDR3: TGTGCCAGCAACGCAAGGAGTGAAGCTTTCTTT.

This rearrangement joins TRBV18 to TRBJ1-4, with D possibly being TRBD1 (6 bases). This CDR3 is built from 15 residues. The germline V gene has CDR1 KGHSH and CDR2 LQKENI. V was shortened by 2 bases and J by 6 bases, with 13 bases between the two germline ends. DNA for the CDR3: TGTGCCAGCTCACCAGAGGGGGAGCTCGATGAAAAACTGTTTTTT. This sequence encodes CASSPEGELDEKLFF. The whole variable domain, remainder taken from reference TRBV18 and TRBJ1-4, is NAGVMQNPRHLVRRRGQEARLRCSPMKGHSHVYWYRQLPEEGLKFMVYLQKENIIDESGMPKERFSAEFPKEGPSILRIQQVVRGDSAAYFCASSPEGELDEKLFFGSGTQLSVL.

The chain links TRBV11-2 to TRBJ1-1; D remains unclear. Germline V gives CDR1 SGHAT, CDR2 FQNNGV. V was cut by 3 bases and J by 6 bases, with 20 bases left in between. This CDR3 region has 16 residues. The CDR3 bases are TGTGCCAGCAGCTTCTATAGGCCTTATACGGGCGCTGAAGCTTTCTTT. As protein: CASSFYRPYTGAEAFF.

This chain links TRBV4-3 with TRBJ2-7; TRBD1 matches at 8 bases. Germline V lookup: CDR1 LGHNA, CDR2 YSLEER. With V trimmed by 1 base and J by 3 bases, 5 bases remained unmatched. The CDR3 has 15 amino acids. The CDR3: CASSQGTGWDYEQYF. In DNA, the CDR3 is TGCGCCAGCAGCCAAGGGACAGGGTGGGACTACGAGCAGTACTTC.

This clone was detected a few times. The chain combines TRBV4-2 with TRBJ2-2, with 7 positions matching TRBD1. The germline V gene encodes CDR1 LGHNA and CDR2 YNFKEQ. There are 15 residues in the CDR3. J gave up 7 bases and V 2 bases, and 7 bases lay outside the gene matches. CDR3 sequence: CASSQTYDRDGELFF. The CDR3 DNA follows: TGTGCCAGCAGCCAAACATATGACAGGGACGGGGAGCTGTTTTTT.

The chain combines TRBV10-1 with TRBJ2-3; perhaps TRBD1 as D (6 bases). The CDR3 has 16 amino acids. Trimming pared 5 bases from V and 0 bases from J, leaving 15 bases between. Germline CDR1 WNHNN, CDR2 SYGVQD (reference sequence). The CDR3 here is CASSRAPDSSTDTQYF. The CDR3 DNA sequence: TGCGCCAGCAGTCGTGCTCCGGACAGCAGCACAGATACGCAGTATTTT.

The table lists this clone with a count of one. The chain carries TRBV5-1 and TRBJ2-3; 8 bases map to TRBD2. This CDR3 region has 15 residues. In germline, CDR1 is SGHRS, CDR2 YFSETQ. The V segment lost 4 bases and the J segment 0 bases; nucleotides outside the gene matches: 4. The CDR3 sequence is CASSPASGSTDTQYF. The DNA of the CDR3 is TGCGCCAGCAGCCCCGCTAGCGGGAGCACAGATACGCAGTATTTT.

The chain links TRBV4-3 to TRBJ2-1; no clear D gene. This CDR3 spans 16 amino acids. Germline CDR1 and CDR2: LGHNA and YSLEER. Trimming left V 0 bases short and J 2 bases short, with 11 bases between. The CDR3 sequence is CASSQDLTETYNEQFF. The CDR3 DNA sequence: TGCGCCAGCAGCCAAGATTTAACAGAGACCTACAATGAGCAGTTCTTC.

This sequence joins TRBV4-3 and TRBJ1-6; D not certain. The germline V gene has CDR1 LGHNA and CDR2 YSLEER. V lost 1 base and J 4 bases, leaving 8 bases between the germline ends. CDR3 size: 15 residues. The DNA of the CDR3 is TGCGCCAGCAGCCAAGGACTTGGGTATAATTCACCCCTCCACTTT. It is translated as CASSQGLGYNSPLHF.

This clone was found a few times. The chain has TRBV5-4 and TRBJ1-2; TRBD1 might be the D (5 bases). The CDR3 totals 13 residues. CDR1 SGHNT and CDR2 YYREEE come from the germline V gene (reference sequence). V was clipped by 5 bases and J by 8 bases, with 16 bases between them. The CDR3 sequence: CASSTSGGVGYTF. The CDR3 nucleotides are TGTGCCAGCAGTACCTCTGGGGGGGTCGGCTACACCTTC.

This clone turned up a few times. V is TRBV9 and J is TRBJ1-1, with 7 bases identical to TRBD1. The CDR3 is 15 amino acids. The V gene end was trimmed by 4 bases and the J gene end by 1 base; junction bases not matched to a gene: 7. Germline CDR1 is SGDLS and CDR2 is YYNGEE. In DNA, the CDR3 is TGTGCCAGCAGCCCTCGACAGGGCGCGAACACTGAAGCTTTCTTT. It is translated as CASSPRQGANTEAFF.

The table lists this clone with a few counts. This chain links TRBV5-4 with TRBJ1-6; D unclear. The CDR3 extends over 14 amino acids. Germline V gives CDR1 SGHNT, CDR2 YYREEE (reference sequence). Trimming took 5 bases from V and 6 from J, leaving 12 bases between them. In DNA form, the CDR3 reads TGTGCCAGCAGTCGTTACATCGCTAATTCACCCCTCCACTTT. Translating gives CASSRYIANSPLHF. Using reference TRBV5-4 and TRBJ1-6 for the parts outside the CDR3, the full variable domain is ETGVTQSPTHLIKTRGQQVTLRCSSQSGHNTVSWYQQALGQGPQFIFQYYREEENGRGNFPPRFSGLQFPNYSSELNVNALELDDSALYLCASSRYIANSPLHFGNGTRLTVT.

This chain uses TRBV7-9 with TRBJ1-5; D unclear. The V and J ends lost 5 bases and 4 bases respectively, with 12 bases between them. This CDR3 is 14 amino acids long. Germline V gene data show CDR1 as SEHNR and CDR2 as FQNEAQ (reference sequence). CDR3 amino acids: CASSLPGRNQPQHF. CDR3 DNA sequence: TGTGCCAGCAGCCTCCCCGGCAGAAATCAGCCCCAGCATTTT.

The gene calls are TRBV28 and TRBJ1-4; D uncertain. Trimming removed 4 bases from V and 8 bases from J, with 8 bases in between. This CDR3 spans 12 amino acids. Germline V CDR1 and CDR2: MDHEN, SYDVKM. CDR3 nucleotide sequence: TGTGCCAGCAGTTATGCGCCCGAAAAACTGTTTTTT. Translation: CASSYAPEKLFF.

The rearrangement links TRBV11-3 to TRBJ2-3; D perhaps matches TRBD2 (7 bases). V shed 6 bases and J shed 2 bases, with 15 bases lying between them. Germline assignment: CDR1 SGHNT and CDR2 YENEEA. This CDR3 has 15 amino acids. The CDR3 loop reads CASSRGGLDTDTQYF. The CDR3 DNA reads TGTGCCAGCAGTAGGGGGGGCCTTGACACAGATACGCAGTATTTT.

The CDR3 region is CASSYRDYKYNEQFF. The CDR3 DNA reads TGTGCCAGCAGCTACCGGGACTATAAATACAATGAGCAGTTCTTC. The J gene is TRBJ2-1, the V gene TRBV5-6; 7 bases align to TRBD2. This CDR3 has 15 amino acids. Germline lookup yields CDR1 SGHDT and CDR2 YYEEEE. V was clipped by 3 bases and J by 4 bases; unmatched bases: 7.

The chain joins TRBV6-4 to TRBJ2-7, with TRBD1 matching over 10 bases. The V gene's germline CDR1 is MRHNA and CDR2 SNTAGT. With 10 bases clipped from V and 5 bases from J, the junction kept 8 bases outside the gene matches. The CDR3 runs 13 residues. In DNA, the CDR3 is TGTGCCAATCCTGGGACAGGGGAGGACGAGCAGTACTTC. This encodes CANPGTGEDEQYF.

The J gene is TRBJ1-2, the V gene TRBV7-2, with TRBD1 identical over 10 bases. This CDR3 is built from 17 residues. V gave up 2 bases and J gave up 4 bases; unmatched junction bases: 10. Germline CDR1 is SGHTA and CDR2 is FQGNSA. The CDR3 sequence is CASSLSEGTGVFYGYTF. The CDR3 DNA follows: TGTGCCAGCAGCTTAAGTGAGGGGACAGGGGTCTTCTATGGCTACACCTTC.

This rearrangement joins TRBV6-5 to TRBJ1-2; D is possibly TRBD1 (6 bases). This CDR3 contains 14 residues. CDR1 and CDR2 (germline): MNHEY, SVGAGI. V dropped 5 bases and J dropped 7 bases, with 17 bases sitting between them. DNA for the CDR3: TGTGCCAGCAGTCCCACCCGGGACATTCCTGGCTACACCTTC. This encodes CASSPTRDIPGYTF.

The CDR3 DNA reads as TGTGCCTGGAGTGTAGGGGGCGGGAAAGAGACCCAGTACTTC. It specifies CAWSVGGGKETQYF. The V gene is TRBV30, the J gene TRBJ2-5; TRBD1 is a possible D gene (7 bases). V shed 0 bases and J shed 3 bases, with 11 bases lying between them. The CDR3 is 14 residues long. Germline loops: CDR1 GTSNPN, CDR2 SVGIG (reference sequence).

The chain links TRBV27 to TRBJ1-3, with TRBD1 matching over 9 bases. Germline V gene sequence: CDR1 MNHEY, CDR2 SMNVEV (reference sequence). This CDR3 is 19 amino acids long. V lost 5 bases to trimming and J lost 0 bases; unmatched junction nucleotides: 14. The CDR3 here is CASSPGTGKPLSSGNTIYF. CDR3 DNA: TGTGCCAGCAGTCCCGGGACAGGGAAACCGCTTAGCTCTGGAAACACCATATATTTT.